Here is one TCR beta chain with its context. Original data processing: Scientists estimated how many nucleated cells there were by amplifying reference gene primers. The method was immunoSEQ multiplex PCR; TCRdb's version includes in-frame clones alone and lacks a portion of them. The V and J calls and the clone size are those of that table, but D and trimming were determined from the DNA. The sample holds about 150,000 clones; around 81% are singletons and the top ten take 6.5% to 9%. Seattle's enrolled individuals joined amid active infection and were then monitored longitudinally. Germline CDR1 and CDR2: SGHTA and FQGNSA. J lost 8 bases, V lost 5 bases, and 5 bases had no gene match. This CDR3 comprises 15 residues. This sample is part of a study of blood T cell repertoires in COVID-19. Whole-study context: Both acute and convalescent COVID-19 samples were obtained from the United States, Italy and Spain. T cells, B-cell-depleted T cells, or PBMCs supplied cDNA or gDNA.

The TCR originated in an elderly woman with COVID-19, enrolled during active disease. Sequencing was carried out using peripheral blood. This chain links TRBV7-2 with TRBJ2-1; TRBD2 matches 14 bases. Written as DNA, the CDR3 is TGTGCCAGCAGCATCCGGACTAGCGGGAGGTATGAGCAGTTCTTC. Protein product: CASSIRTSGRYEQFF.